The TCR beta chain described here comes from a study of blood T cell repertoires in COVID-19. The data were produced by immunoSEQ multiplex PCR, yet TCRdb's version contains in-frame clones alone and is incomplete. The table includes approximately 320,000 clones, around nine tenths detected once. Losses at the gene ends were 2 bases for V and 3 bases for J; bases not matched to a gene: 1. Germline V gene lookup returns CDR1 SGHRS and CDR2 YFSETQ. CDR3 length: 13 residues. Sequencing input: peripheral blood. V gene TRBV5-1 combines with J gene TRBJ1-1, with TRBD1 identical over 7 bases. The TCR comes from a woman in her twenties or thirties with COVID-19, enrolled during active disease. The CDR3 reads CASSFGQDTEAFF. DNA for the CDR3: TGCGCCAGCAGCTTCGGACAGGACACTGAAGCTTTCTTT.